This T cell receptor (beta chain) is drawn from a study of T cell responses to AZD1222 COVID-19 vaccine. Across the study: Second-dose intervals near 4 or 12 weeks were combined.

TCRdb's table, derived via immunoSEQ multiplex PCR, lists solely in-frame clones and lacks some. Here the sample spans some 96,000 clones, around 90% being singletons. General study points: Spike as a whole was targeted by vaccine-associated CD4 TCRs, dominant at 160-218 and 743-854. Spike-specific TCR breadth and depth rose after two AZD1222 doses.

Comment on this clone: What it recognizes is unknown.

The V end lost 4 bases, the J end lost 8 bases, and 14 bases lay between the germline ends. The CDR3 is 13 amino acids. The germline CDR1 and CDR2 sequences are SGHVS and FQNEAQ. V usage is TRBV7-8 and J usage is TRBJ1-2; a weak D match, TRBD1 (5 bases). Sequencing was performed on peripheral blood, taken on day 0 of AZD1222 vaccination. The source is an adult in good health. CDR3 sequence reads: CASSSQPGGGYTF. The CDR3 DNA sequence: TGTGCCAGCAGCTCCCAGCCCGGGGGAGGCTACACCTTC.